The clone carrying this T cell receptor (beta chain) is a singleton in its sample. The PCR was carried out with 60 Vbeta primers and 13 Jbeta primers. Using immunoSEQ multiplex PCR, the repertoire was profiled, and TCRdb retains in-frame clones only, with some absent. The table records about 200,000 clones, around 77% of them present only once. The sample is drawn from a study of cytomegalovirus exposure and HLA in healthy donors. The V gene lost 0 bases and the J gene lost 8 bases, with 10 bases spanning the gap. CDR3 size: 13 residues. Per germline, CDR1 MNHEY and CDR2 SMNVEV (reference sequence). This TCR derives from a young woman in good health and CMV-seronegative. The sample was PBMCs. This chain connects TRBV27 to TRBJ1-2, with D perhaps TRBD1 (5 bases). The DNA for the CDR3 is TGTGCCAGCAGTTTATCGAGCAGGGCGGGCTACACCTTC. Its protein product is CASSLSSRAGYTF.